This entry is about one T cell receptor beta chain. The antigen is undetermined. Trimming pared 3 bases from V and 0 bases from J, leaving 7 bases between. Germline CDR1 reads MNHNS; CDR2 reads SASEGT. This CDR3 contains 14 residues. The PCR was carried out with 60 Vbeta primers and 13 Jbeta primers. The assay was immunoSEQ multiplex PCR, and TCRdb's table has in-frame clones only and misses some. The sample yields roughly 69,000 clones, of which the top ten take up 1.5% to 2%. This sample was included in a study of cytomegalovirus exposure and HLA in healthy donors. Study results and caveats: Highly shared sequence variants in one cluster were likely a sequencing artifact.

Sequences were obtained from PBMCs. V and J are TRBV6-1 and TRBJ2-3, with D uncertain. The clonotype was recovered from a woman in her 30s in good health and CMV-seronegative. CDR3 loop: CASSERISTDTQYF. The CDR3 DNA reads TGTGCCAGCAGTGAGCGTATTAGCACAGATACGCAGTATTTT.